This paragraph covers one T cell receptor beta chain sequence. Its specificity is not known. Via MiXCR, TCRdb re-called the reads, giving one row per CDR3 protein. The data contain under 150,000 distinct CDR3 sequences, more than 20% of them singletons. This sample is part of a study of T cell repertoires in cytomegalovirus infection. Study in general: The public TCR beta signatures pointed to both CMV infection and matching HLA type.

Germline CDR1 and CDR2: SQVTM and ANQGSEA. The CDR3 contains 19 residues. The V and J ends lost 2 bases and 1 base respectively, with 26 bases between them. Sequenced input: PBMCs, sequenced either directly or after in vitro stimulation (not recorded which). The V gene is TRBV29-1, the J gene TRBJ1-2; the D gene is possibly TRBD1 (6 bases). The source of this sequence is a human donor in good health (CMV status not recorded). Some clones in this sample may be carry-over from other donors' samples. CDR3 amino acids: CSVETRQVPGRGFNYGYTF. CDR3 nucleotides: TGCAGCGTTGAAACGCGACAGGTCCCCGGAAGGGGATTTAACTATGGCTACACCTTC.